The 11 T cell receptor beta chains below come from one sample, sequenced in a study of OX40 agonist ivuxolimab in advanced cancers. Using immunoSEQ multiplex PCR, the repertoire was profiled, and TCRdb retains in-frame clones only, with some absent. The data show around 50,000 clones, approximately 94% seen once. The sample here was CD4+ or CD8+ T cells sorted from blood, taken in a trial of the OX40 agonist ivuxolimab. Receptors originate from an adult with an advanced solid tumor such as melanoma, head and neck, liver or kidney cancer.

The chain employs TRBV28 and TRBJ1-1; D gene uncertain. The V gene's germline CDR1 is MDHEN and CDR2 SYDVKM. This CDR3 is built from 14 residues. Deletions cut 5 bases from V and 4 bases from J, with 14 bases between. For the CDR3, the DNA is TGTGCCAGCAGTACCTCGGGGAGGAGCACTGAAGCTTTCTTT. Translated: CASSTSGRSTEAFF. Complete variable domain (other parts from reference TRBV28 and TRBJ1-1): DVKVTQSSRYLVKRTGEKVFLECVQDMDHENMFWYRQDPGLGLRLIYFSYDVKMKEKGDIPEGYSVSREKKERFSLILESASTNQTSMYLCASSTSGRSTEAFFGQGTRLTVV.

J is TRBJ1-5 and V is TRBV6-5, with no clear D. This CDR3 region has 15 residues. Trimming shortened V by 2 bases and J by 0 bases, and 8 bases separated the two germline ends. Looked up from germline, CDR1 is MNHEY and CDR2 is SVGAGI. CDR3 residues: CASSYRRDSNQPQHF. CDR3 DNA sequence: TGTGCCAGCAGTTACCGGCGGGATAGCAATCAGCCCCAGCATTTT.

The rearrangement links TRBV4-1 to TRBJ2-3; 11 bases are shared with TRBD2. The CDR3 loop spans 16 amino acids. The trim removed 7 bases at V and 5 bases at J, leaving 11 bases unmatched. Germline assignment: CDR1 MGHRA and CDR2 YSYEKL. The CDR3 loop reads CASNPSLAGVQDTQYF. CDR3 in DNA: TGCGCCAGCAACCCTTCACTAGCGGGAGTTCAAGATACGCAGTATTTT.

This clone was detected once. This rearrangement joins TRBV29-1 to TRBJ1-1; 8 bases align to TRBD1. With 3 bases clipped from V and 5 bases from J, the junction kept 11 bases outside the gene matches. Germline V lookup: CDR1 SQVTM, CDR2 ANQGSEA. The CDR3 covers 15 residues. The CDR3 spells CSVDRRGQEGTEAFF. The CDR3 coding sequence is TGCAGCGTTGATCGCAGGGGGCAGGAGGGGACTGAAGCTTTCTTT.

The chain joins TRBV4-2 to TRBJ2-7; D gene uncertain. V gave up 0 bases and J gave up 4 bases, with 4 bases separating them. Germline loops: CDR1 LGHNA, CDR2 YNFKEQ. This CDR3 is 12 amino acids long. Here the CDR3 DNA reads TGTGCCAGCAGCCAAGAGGGTTACGAGCAGTACTTC. Amino acid sequence: CASSQEGYEQYF.

The chain recombines TRBV7-9 with TRBJ2-2; 9 positions match TRBD1. The CDR3 has 15 amino acids. From germline, CDR1 is SEHNR and CDR2 FQNEAQ (reference sequence). Trimming removed 7 bases from V and 7 bases from J; junction bases left unmatched: 10. The CDR3 loop is CASISTGGADGELFF. The CDR3 DNA follows: TGTGCCAGCATCAGCACAGGGGGCGCTGACGGGGAGCTGTTTTTT. The full variable domain, completed using reference TRBV7-9 and TRBJ2-2, is DTGVSQNPRHKITKRGQNVTFRCDPISEHNRLYWYRQTLGQGPEFLTYFQNEAQLEKSRLLSDRFSAERPKGSFSTLEIQRTEQGDSAMYLCASISTGGADGELFFGEGSRLTVL.

The J gene is TRBJ1-5, the V gene TRBV7-8; perhaps TRBD1 as D (5 bases). V dropped 6 bases and J dropped 4 bases, with 16 bases sitting between them. This CDR3 has 15 residues. Germline assignment: CDR1 SGHVS and CDR2 FQNEAQ. For the CDR3, the DNA is TGTGCCAGCAGATTAACCCCCGGGACTAATCAGCCCCAGCATTTT. Its translation is CASRLTPGTNQPQHF.

The chain is built from TRBV28 and TRBJ2-3; TRBD2 aligns across 12 bases. This CDR3 is 16 amino acids long. CDR1 is MDHEN and CDR2 is SYDVKM in the germline V gene. J was trimmed by 0 bases and V by 5 bases; bases with no gene match: 3. The CDR3 DNA sequence: TGTGCCAGCAGTCCACTAGCGGGAGGAAGCACAGATACGCAGTATTTT. Translated: CASSPLAGGSTDTQYF.

The chain couples TRBV7-8 to TRBJ2-5, with 7 nucleotides matching TRBD2. Trimming removed 5 bases from V and 0 bases from J; junction bases left unmatched: 12. The CDR3 has 17 residues. CDR1 is SGHVS and CDR2 is FQNEAQ in the germline V gene. CDR3 loop: CASSQTGSGLYQETQYF. The CDR3 DNA reads TGTGCCAGCAGCCAAACGGGTAGCGGGCTGTACCAAGAGACCCAGTACTTC.

On this clone itself: The same CDR3 is also encoded by other DNA sequences in this sample. This rearrangement joins TRBV5-1 to TRBJ2-7, with 10 bases that match TRBD1. The CDR3 runs to 14 residues. V shed 3 bases, J shed 3 bases, and the junction held 3 bases outside the gene matches. The germline V gene encodes CDR1 SGHRS and CDR2 YFSETQ. As DNA, the CDR3 is TGCGCCAGCAGCTCCGGACAGGGGGACTACGAGCAGTACTTC. Translation: CASSSGQGDYEQYF.

This chain links TRBV27 with TRBJ2-7; a possible D gene is TRBD1 (7 bases). V was shortened by 4 bases and J by 5 bases, with 18 bases between the two germline ends. Germline assignment: CDR1 MNHEY and CDR2 SMNVEV (reference sequence). CDR3 length: 15 residues. This CDR3 is CASSSTTGRRNEQYF. The CDR3 nucleotides read TGTGCCAGCAGTTCAACGACAGGGAGGAGGAACGAGCAGTACTTC.